This T cell receptor (beta chain) was recovered during a study of blood T cell repertoires in COVID-19. About the study: Both acute and convalescent COVID-19 samples were obtained from the United States, Italy and Spain. Sources were T cells, B-cell-depleted T cells, or PBMCs; the material itself was cDNA or gDNA.

The sample holds one count of this clone. Per the original data handling: Reference gene primers were amplified, and this amplification served to estimate nucleated cell counts. Assay used: immunoSEQ multiplex PCR; TCRdb lists only in-frame clones, some missing. The DNA was the basis for D and trimming; V, J and clone size are from that table. This sample has over 45,000 clones, with 89% found just once. This CDR3 has 13 residues. Looked up from germline, CDR1 is SGHNT and CDR2 is YYREEE (reference sequence). Between the trimmed V and J ends, which lost 4 bases and 3 bases, there was a span of 11 bases. During active infection, Seattle patients enrolled and were then monitored through disease.

This TCR came from a woman aged 60-75 years with COVID-19, enrolled during active disease. Sequenced material: peripheral blood. The chain joins TRBV5-4 to TRBJ2-7; possibly TRBD1 for D (6 bases). CDR3 sequence: CASSAGQNYEQYF. CDR3 bases: TGTGCCAGCAGCGCTGGACAGAACTACGAGCAGTACTTC.